Each of the 22 T cell receptor beta chains below was sequenced from the same sample in a study of technical replicates of blood from a handful of donors. Assay used: immunoSEQ multiplex PCR; TCRdb lists only in-frame clones, some missing. The sample consists of around 84,000 clones, 97% of them appearing once. Sequenced sample: T cells isolated from PBMCs. Receptor source: a human donor in good health.

On this clone: The sample has other DNA sequences that encode this CDR3 too. The chain has TRBV5-1 and TRBJ1-1, with D possibly TRBD1 on 5 matching bases. V shed 4 bases and J shed 1 base, with 11 bases lying between them. CDR3 size: 14 residues. CDR1 is SGHRS, CDR2 YFSETQ, per germline. DNA for the CDR3: TGCGCCAGCAGCCTCGGAGGGGCGAACACTGAAGCTTTCTTT. It is translated as CASSLGGANTEAFF. Using reference TRBV5-1 and TRBJ1-1 for the parts outside the CDR3, the full variable domain is KAGVTQTPRYLIKTRGQQVTLSCSPISGHRSVSWYQQTPGQGLQFLFEYFSETQRNKGNFPGRFSGRQFSNSRSEMNVSTLELGDSALYLCASSLGGANTEAFFGQGTRLTVV.

The rearrangement uses TRBV5-8 and TRBJ2-1; TRBD2 matches 9 bases. The CDR3 totals 15 residues. The germline V gene has CDR1 SGHTS and CDR2 YDEGEE. With 1 base clipped from V and 8 bases from J, the junction kept 7 bases outside the gene matches. CDR3 protein: CASSLMRGGLYEQFF. The CDR3 nucleotides read TGTGCCAGCAGCTTGATGCGGGGGGGCCTCTATGAGCAGTTCTTC.

The chain is built from TRBV5-6 and TRBJ1-5, with D unresolved. Per germline, CDR1 SGHDT and CDR2 YYEEEE. Trimming removed 0 bases from V and 4 bases from J, with 8 bases in between. CDR3 size: 14 residues. CDR3 coding DNA: TGTGCCAGCAGCTTGGGGACTGAGAATCAGCCCCAGCATTTT. This codes for CASSLGTENQPQHF.

The chain combines TRBV7-8 with TRBJ1-4; unclear D gene. Trimming removed 3 bases at V and 2 bases at J, with 13 bases between. Germline CDR1 reads SGHVS; CDR2 reads FQNEAQ. The CDR3 consists of 16 residues. Here the CDR3 reads CASSLVLGVTNEKLFF. CDR3 nucleotides: TGTGCCAGCAGCTTGGTGTTGGGAGTTACTAATGAAAAACTGTTTTTT. The full variable domain, with the rest looked up from reference TRBV7-8 and TRBJ1-4, is GAGVSQSPRYKVAKRGQDVALRCDPISGHVSLFWYQQALGQGPEFLTYFQNEAQLDKSGLPSDRFFAERPEGSVSTLKIQRTQQEDSAVYLCASSLVLGVTNEKLFFGSGTQLSVL.

The chain uses TRBV7-3 and TRBJ2-1, with 10 bases matching TRBD2. The germline V gene encodes CDR1 SGHTA and CDR2 FQGTGA. The CDR3 length is 13 residues. J was trimmed by 10 bases and V by 5 bases; bases with no gene match: 5. CDR3 in DNA: TGTGCCAGCAGCACAGAACTAGCGGGAGAGCAGTTCTTC. Translation: CASSTELAGEQFF. The whole variable domain, remainder taken from reference TRBV7-3 and TRBJ2-1, is GAGVSQTPSNKVTEKGKYVELRCDPISGHTALYWYRQSLGQGPEFLIYFQGTGAADDSGLPNDRFFAVRPEGSVSTLKIQRTERGDSAVYLCASSTELAGEQFFGPGTRLTVL.

The rearrangement uses TRBV7-3 and TRBJ2-7; D may be TRBD1 (6 bases). This CDR3 has 13 amino acids. Germline assignment: CDR1 SGHTA and CDR2 FQGTGA. V lost 4 bases, J lost 10 bases, and 17 bases lay in between. CDR3 nucleotide sequence: TGTGCCAGCAGCTCCACGGGCACAGGGATTCAGTACTTC. As protein: CASSSTGTGIQYF.

V usage is TRBV6-1 and J usage is TRBJ1-1, with 9 bases matching TRBD1. V was clipped by 3 bases and J by 0 bases; unmatched bases: 5. This CDR3 is built from 16 residues. Germline V gene data show CDR1 as MNHNS and CDR2 as SASEGT. DNA of the CDR3: TGTGCCAGCAGTGAGGGACAGGGAATTTTGAACACTGAAGCTTTCTTT. It codes for CASSEGQGILNTEAFF.

This chain uses TRBV2 with TRBJ2-5; maybe TRBD2 (7 bases). V lost 0 bases to trimming and J lost 5 bases, with 28 bases between them. The CDR3 loop spans 20 amino acids. CDR1 is SNHLY, CDR2 FYNNEI, per germline. The CDR3 region has the DNA TGTGCCAGCAGTGAAGCCCATCCAGAGCGGGGACACCCGTTTCGGGAGACCCAGTACTTC. The encoded protein is CASSEAHPERGHPFRETQYF.

V and J are TRBV7-8 and TRBJ2-1; D remains ambiguous. CDR3 length: 15 residues. Trimming removed 5 bases at V and 0 bases at J, with 11 bases between. Germline V gives CDR1 SGHVS, CDR2 FQNEAQ. For the CDR3, the DNA is TGTGCCAGCAGCCTACTCTTAAGCTCCTACAATGAGCAGTTCTTC. Translating it yields CASSLLLSSYNEQFF. Full variable domain (remainder filled in from reference TRBV7-8 and TRBJ2-1): GAGVSQSPRYKVAKRGQDVALRCDPISGHVSLFWYQQALGQGPEFLTYFQNEAQLDKSGLPSDRFFAERPEGSVSTLKIQRTQQEDSAVYLCASSLLLSSYNEQFFGPGTRLTVL.

The gene calls are TRBV7-3 and TRBJ2-7; D remains unclear. Between the trimmed V and J ends, which lost 1 base and 3 bases, there was a span of 13 bases. The V gene's germline CDR1 is SGHTA and CDR2 FQGTGA. This CDR3 contains 15 residues. The CDR3 DNA follows: TGTGCCAGCAGCTTAATTGGCGGTCGGATCTACGAGCAGTACTTC. It codes for CASSLIGGRIYEQYF.

The chain has TRBV6-6 and TRBJ2-7, with D maybe TRBD2 (5 bases). CDR3 length equals 12 residues. Trimming cost V 8 bases and J 3 bases, with 11 bases left between them. Germline V gene data show CDR1 as MNHNY and CDR2 as SVGAGI (reference sequence). The CDR3 region has the DNA TGTGCCAGCGGAGGAGGCGACTACGAGCAGTACTTC. It yields the protein CASGGGDYEQYF.

The CDR3 sequence is CASTLVGSDTDTQYF. Here the CDR3 DNA reads TGTGCCAGCACTCTCGTAGGGAGTGACACAGATACGCAGTATTTT. This chain joins TRBV5-5 and TRBJ2-3; D is perhaps TRBD2 (5 bases). Trimming pared 6 bases from V and 2 bases from J, leaving 16 bases between. The CDR3 has 15 residues. Per the germline V gene, CDR1 is SGHKS and CDR2 is YYEKEE (reference sequence).

Concerning this clone itself: A read error may produce the germline difference seen at one junction end. The chain uses TRBV28 and TRBJ1-5; TRBD1 aligns across 10 bases. The CDR3 spans 12 residues. CDR1 and CDR2 (germline): MDHEN, SYDVKM. The CDR3: CASSVYRDRGFF. CDR3 DNA: TGTGCCAGCAGTGTCTACCGGGACAGGGGCTTTTTT. The full variable domain, with the rest looked up from reference TRBV28 and TRBJ1-5, is DVKVTQSSRYLVKRTGEKVFLECVQDMDHENMFWYRQDPGLGLRLIYFSYDVKMKEKGDIPEGYSVSREKKERFSLILESASTNQTSMYLCASSVYRDRGFFGDGTRLSIL.

This chain links TRBV6-1 with TRBJ1-1; perhaps TRBD1 as D (5 bases). V lost 2 bases to trimming and J lost 4 bases, with 11 bases between them. The CDR3 length is 14 residues. In germline, CDR1 is MNHNS, CDR2 SASEGT. In DNA, the CDR3 is TGTGCCAGCAGTGAAAGTAGGGGCCTCACTGAAGCTTTCTTT. Translated, it gives CASSESRGLTEAFF.

The chain employs TRBV7-2 and TRBJ1-6; D unresolved. The germline V gene has CDR1 SGHTA and CDR2 FQGNSA. This CDR3 has 14 amino acids. V lost 3 bases and J 4 bases, leaving 7 bases between the germline ends. The CDR3: CASSFGRYNSPLHF. CDR3 DNA sequence: TGTGCCAGCAGCTTTGGCAGATATAATTCACCCCTCCACTTT.

V gene TRBV28 combines with J gene TRBJ2-1; 14 bases align to TRBD2. The V gene end was trimmed by 6 bases and the J gene end by 9 bases; junction bases not matched to a gene: 4. Germline values: CDR1 MDHEN, CDR2 SYDVKM. The CDR3 consists of 14 residues. CDR3 loop: CASRTSGRAVEQFF. Here the CDR3 DNA reads TGTGCCAGCAGGACTAGCGGGAGGGCCGTTGAGCAGTTCTTC.

V usage is TRBV11-2 and J usage is TRBJ2-7; TRBD2 matches at 9 bases. Germline V gene data show CDR1 as SGHAT and CDR2 as FQNNGV. This CDR3 contains 17 residues. J was trimmed by 1 base and V by 2 bases; bases with no gene match: 9. The CDR3 DNA follows: TGTGCCAGCAGCTTAATATCTGGCGGGAGGGGTTCCTACGAGCAGTACTTC. This sequence encodes CASSLISGGRGSYEQYF.

J is TRBJ2-5 and V is TRBV7-8, with a tentative D call TRBD1 (5 bases). The V end lost 5 bases, the J end lost 9 bases, and 16 bases lay between the germline ends. The CDR3 spans 13 residues. Looked up from germline, CDR1 is SGHVS and CDR2 is FQNEAQ. The CDR3: CASSLGQGTAQYF. The CDR3 DNA sequence: TGTGCCAGCAGCCTTGGGCAGGGAACGGCCCAGTACTTC.

The chain combines TRBV5-4 with TRBJ2-3; TRBD2 aligns across 7 bases. V dropped 1 base and J dropped 10; count of bases not matched to a gene: 12. In germline, CDR1 is SGHNT, CDR2 YYREEE (reference sequence). The CDR3 sequence is 15 residues long. DNA of the CDR3: TGTGCCAGCAGCTTGCGGGGGGACCCCATTCGGCCGCAGTATTTT. Translation gives CASSLRGDPIRPQYF.

This sequence joins TRBV19 and TRBJ2-7; D is possibly TRBD2 (6 bases). This CDR3 spans 13 amino acids. CDR1 is LNHDA, CDR2 SQIVND, per germline (reference sequence). Trimming left V 5 bases short and J 0 bases short, with 8 bases between. The CDR3 nucleotides are TGTGCCAGTAGTCTAGCGTTCTCCTACGAGCAGTACTTC. It encodes CASSLAFSYEQYF.

Worth noting for this clone: Since no conserved phenylalanine or tryptophan closes the CDR3, a read error is the likely cause. The limits of the CDR3 on the DNA are not certain, so only TCRdb's listed CDR3 is given. This chain uses TRBV2 with TRBJ2-7; TRBD2, as called in the table, went unchecked against the DNA. Per the germline V gene, CDR1 is SNHLY and CDR2 is FYNNEI. Termini included, the CDR3 measures 13 amino acids. The CDR3 reads CASSERTSGRAGL.

This chain joins TRBV7-2 and TRBJ2-5; D remains unclear. The germline V gene has CDR1 SGHTA and CDR2 FQGNSA. The V and J ends lost 2 bases and 1 base respectively, with 5 bases between them. This CDR3 contains 13 residues. The CDR3 protein is CASSLNFQETQYF. Written as DNA, the CDR3 is TGTGCCAGCAGCTTAAACTTCCAAGAGACCCAGTACTTC.